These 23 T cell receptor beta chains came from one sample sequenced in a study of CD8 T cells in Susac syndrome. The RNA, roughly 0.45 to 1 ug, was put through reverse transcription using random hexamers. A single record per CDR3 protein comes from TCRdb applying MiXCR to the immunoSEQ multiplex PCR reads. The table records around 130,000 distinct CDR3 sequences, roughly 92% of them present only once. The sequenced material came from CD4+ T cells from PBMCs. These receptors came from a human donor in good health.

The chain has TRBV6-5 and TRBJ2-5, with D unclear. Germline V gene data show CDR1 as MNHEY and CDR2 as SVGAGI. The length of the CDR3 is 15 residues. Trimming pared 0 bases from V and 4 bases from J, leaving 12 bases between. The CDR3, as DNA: TGTGCCAGCAGTTACTCGCTAGGGCAAGGAGAGACCCAGTACTTC. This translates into CASSYSLGQGETQYF.

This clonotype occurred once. The chain's CDR3 is CAWSVGQGANEQFF. Written as DNA, the CDR3 is TGTGCCTGGAGTGTAGGGCAGGGCGCCAATGAGCAGTTCTTC. The rearrangement uses TRBV30 and TRBJ2-1; D may be TRBD1 (5 bases). Trimming removed 0 bases from V and 6 bases from J, with 12 bases in between. Germline V gene data show CDR1 as GTSNPN and CDR2 as SVGIG (reference sequence). The CDR3 loop spans 14 amino acids.

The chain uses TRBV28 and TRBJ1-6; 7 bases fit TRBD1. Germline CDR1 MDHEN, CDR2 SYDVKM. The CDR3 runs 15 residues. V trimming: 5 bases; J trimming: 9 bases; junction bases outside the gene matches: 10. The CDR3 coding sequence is TGTGCCAGCAGTCCAGGAGGGGGCTCAGGTTCACCCCTCCACTTT. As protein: CASSPGGGSGSPLHF.

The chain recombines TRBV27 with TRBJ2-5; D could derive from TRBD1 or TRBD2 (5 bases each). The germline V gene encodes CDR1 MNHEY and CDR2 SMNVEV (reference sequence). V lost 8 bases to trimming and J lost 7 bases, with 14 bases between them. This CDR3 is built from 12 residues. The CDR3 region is CASSEGIGTQYF. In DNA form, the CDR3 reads TGTGCCAGCTCCGAGGGGATCGGGACCCAGTACTTC.

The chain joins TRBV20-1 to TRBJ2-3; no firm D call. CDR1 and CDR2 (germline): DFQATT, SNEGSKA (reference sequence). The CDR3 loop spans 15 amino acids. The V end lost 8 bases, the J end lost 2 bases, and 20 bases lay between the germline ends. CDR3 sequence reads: CSTLIGTLDTDTQYF. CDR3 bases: TGCAGTACCTTAATTGGAACTCTAGACACAGATACGCAGTATTTT.

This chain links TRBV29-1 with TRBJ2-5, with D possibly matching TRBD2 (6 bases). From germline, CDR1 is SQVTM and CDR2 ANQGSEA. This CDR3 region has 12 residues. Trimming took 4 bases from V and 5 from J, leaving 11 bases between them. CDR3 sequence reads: CSVGRAGETQYF. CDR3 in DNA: TGCAGCGTTGGACGGGCGGGGGAGACCCAGTACTTC.

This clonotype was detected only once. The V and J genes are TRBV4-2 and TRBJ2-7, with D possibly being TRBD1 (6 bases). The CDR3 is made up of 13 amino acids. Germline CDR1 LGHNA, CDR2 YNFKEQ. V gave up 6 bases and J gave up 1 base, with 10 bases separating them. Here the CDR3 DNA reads TGTGCCAGCAGTCTTAGGGGGTCCTACGAGCAGTACTTC. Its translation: CASSLRGSYEQYF.

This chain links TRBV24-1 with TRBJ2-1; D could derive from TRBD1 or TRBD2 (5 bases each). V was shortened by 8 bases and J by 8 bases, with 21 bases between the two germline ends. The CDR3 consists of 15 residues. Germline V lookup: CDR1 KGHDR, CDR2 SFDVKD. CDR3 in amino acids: CATKLTGVGAYEQFF. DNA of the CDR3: TGTGCCACCAAGCTAACAGGAGTCGGGGCCTATGAGCAGTTCTTC.

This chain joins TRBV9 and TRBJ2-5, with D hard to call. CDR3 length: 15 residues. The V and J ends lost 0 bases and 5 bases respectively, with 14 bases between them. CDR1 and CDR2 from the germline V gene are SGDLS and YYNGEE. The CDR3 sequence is CASSVGTDLGETQYF. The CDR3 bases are TGTGCCAGCAGCGTAGGGACCGATCTAGGGGAGACCCAGTACTTC.

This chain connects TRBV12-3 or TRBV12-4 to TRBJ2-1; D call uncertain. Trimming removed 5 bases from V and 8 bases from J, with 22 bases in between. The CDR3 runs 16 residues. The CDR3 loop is CASSPDPAGTSHEQFF. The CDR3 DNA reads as TGTGCCAGCAGTCCCGACCCGGCTGGTACCTCCCATGAGCAGTTCTTC.

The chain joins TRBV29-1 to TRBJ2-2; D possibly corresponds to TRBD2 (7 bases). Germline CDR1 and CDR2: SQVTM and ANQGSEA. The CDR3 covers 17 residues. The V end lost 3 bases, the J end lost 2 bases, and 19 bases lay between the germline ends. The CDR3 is CSVDRQEGGTNTGELFF. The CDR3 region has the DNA TGCAGCGTTGATCGCCAGGAGGGGGGGACAAACACCGGGGAGCTGTTTTTT.

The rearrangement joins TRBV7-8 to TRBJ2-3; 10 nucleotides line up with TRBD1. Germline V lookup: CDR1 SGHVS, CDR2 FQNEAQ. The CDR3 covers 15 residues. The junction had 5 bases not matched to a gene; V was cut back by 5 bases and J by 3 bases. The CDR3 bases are TGTGCCAGCAGCAGGGGGACAGGGGCTACAGATACGCAGTATTTT. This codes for CASSRGTGATDTQYF.

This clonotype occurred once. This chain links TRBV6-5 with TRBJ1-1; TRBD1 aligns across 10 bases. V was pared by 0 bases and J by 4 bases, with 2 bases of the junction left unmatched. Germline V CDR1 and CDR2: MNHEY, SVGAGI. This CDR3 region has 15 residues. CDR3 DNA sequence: TGTGCCAGCAGTTACTCTAGGACAGGGGGCACTGAAGCTTTCTTT. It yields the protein CASSYSRTGGTEAFF.

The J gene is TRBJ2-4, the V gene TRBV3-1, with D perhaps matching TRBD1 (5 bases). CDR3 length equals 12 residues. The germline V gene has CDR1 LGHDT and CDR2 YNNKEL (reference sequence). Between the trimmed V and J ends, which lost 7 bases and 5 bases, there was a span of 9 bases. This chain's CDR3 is CASKGLENIQYF. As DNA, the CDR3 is TGTGCCAGCAAGGGGTTAGAAAACATTCAGTACTTC.

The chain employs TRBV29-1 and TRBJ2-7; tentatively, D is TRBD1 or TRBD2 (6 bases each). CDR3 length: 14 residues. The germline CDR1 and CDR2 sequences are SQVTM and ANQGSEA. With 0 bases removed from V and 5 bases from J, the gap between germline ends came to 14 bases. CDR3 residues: CSVEDAGHPNEQYF. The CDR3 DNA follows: TGCAGCGTTGAAGACGCGGGACACCCCAACGAGCAGTACTTC.

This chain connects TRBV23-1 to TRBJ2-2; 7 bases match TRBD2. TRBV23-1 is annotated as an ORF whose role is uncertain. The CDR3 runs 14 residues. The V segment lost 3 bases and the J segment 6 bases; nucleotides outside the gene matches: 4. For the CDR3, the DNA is TGCGCCAGCAGTCACCGGGAGGTCCCCGGGGAGCTGTTTTTT. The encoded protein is CASSHREVPGELFF.

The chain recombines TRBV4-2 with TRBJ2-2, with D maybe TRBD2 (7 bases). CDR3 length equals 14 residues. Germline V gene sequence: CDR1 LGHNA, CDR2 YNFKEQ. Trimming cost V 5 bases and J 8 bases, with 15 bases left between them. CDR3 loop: CASSVGEGVGELFF. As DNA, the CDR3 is TGTGCCAGCAGCGTTGGGGAGGGGGTTGGGGAGCTGTTTTTT.

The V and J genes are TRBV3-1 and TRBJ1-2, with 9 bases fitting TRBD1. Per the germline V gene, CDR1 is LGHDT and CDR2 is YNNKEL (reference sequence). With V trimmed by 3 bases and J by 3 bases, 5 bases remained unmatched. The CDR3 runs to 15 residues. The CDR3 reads CASSHGDREHYGYTF. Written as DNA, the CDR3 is TGTGCCAGCAGCCACGGGGACAGGGAGCACTATGGCTACACCTTC.

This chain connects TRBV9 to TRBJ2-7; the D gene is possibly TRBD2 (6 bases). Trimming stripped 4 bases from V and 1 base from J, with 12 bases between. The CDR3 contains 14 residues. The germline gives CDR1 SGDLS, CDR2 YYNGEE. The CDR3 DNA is TGTGCCAGCAGCAGGAGGGGCCAATCCTACGAGCAGTACTTC. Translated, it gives CASSRRGQSYEQYF.

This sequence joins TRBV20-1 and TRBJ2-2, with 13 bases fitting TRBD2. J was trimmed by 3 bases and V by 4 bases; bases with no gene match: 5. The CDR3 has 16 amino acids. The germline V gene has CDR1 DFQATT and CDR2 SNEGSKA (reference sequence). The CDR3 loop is CSATLGLAGYTGELFF. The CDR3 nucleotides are TGCAGTGCTACACTGGGACTAGCGGGATACACCGGGGAGCTGTTTTTT.

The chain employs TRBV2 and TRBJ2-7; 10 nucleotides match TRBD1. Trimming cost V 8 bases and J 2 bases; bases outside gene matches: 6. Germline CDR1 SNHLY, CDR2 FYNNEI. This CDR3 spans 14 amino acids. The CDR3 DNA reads TGTGCCAGCGGTAGGGGACAGGGGACCTACGAGCAGTACTTC. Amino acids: CASGRGQGTYEQYF.

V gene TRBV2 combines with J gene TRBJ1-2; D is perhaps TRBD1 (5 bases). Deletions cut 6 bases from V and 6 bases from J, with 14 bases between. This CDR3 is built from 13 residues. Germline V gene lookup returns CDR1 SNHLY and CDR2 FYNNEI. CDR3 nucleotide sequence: TGTGCCAGCAGAGACTCCGGGACGGATGGCTACACCTTC. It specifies CASRDSGTDGYTF.

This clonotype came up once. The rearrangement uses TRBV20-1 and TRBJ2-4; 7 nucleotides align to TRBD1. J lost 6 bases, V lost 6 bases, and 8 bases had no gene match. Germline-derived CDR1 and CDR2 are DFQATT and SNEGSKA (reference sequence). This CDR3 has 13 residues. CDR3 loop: CSAPQGSGNIQYF. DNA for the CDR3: TGCAGTGCCCCACAGGGGTCCGGAAACATTCAGTACTTC.